The present T cell receptor (beta chain) was sequenced within a study of shared clonotypes between healthy human individuals. As handled by the study authors: ImmunoSEQ junction-only sequences lacked quality scores, so their filtering differed. The repertoire was sequenced with immunoSEQ multiplex PCR; TCRdb's copy has only in-frame clones and lacks some. The D gene and trimming were derived from the DNA, and the V and J assignments and clone size from that table. The repertoire holds approximately 2.5 million clones, with 93% as singletons. CDR1 is SGHRS, CDR2 YFSETQ, per germline. The CDR3 runs to 18 residues. With V trimmed by 4 bases and J by 1 base, 7 bases remained unmatched. On this clone: The antigen is unknown.

Whole-study findings and limits: Though the depth was large, rarefaction showed that sorted-subset sequencing was incomplete. It was the non-shared clonotypes that had lower generation probabilities than clonotypes shared by all four donors.

J is TRBJ2-5 and V is TRBV5-1; 16 bases agree with TRBD2. The clonotype originates from a man aged 18 to 29 in good health. Some clones in this sample may be carry-over from other donors' samples. Material: naive CD4+ T cells from PBMCs. The subset was: CD45RA+ positively selected. Here the CDR3 reads CASSRGTSGRAAQETQYF. CDR3 sequence (DNA): TGCGCCAGCAGCCGCGGGACTAGCGGGAGGGCCGCCCAAGAGACCCAGTACTTC.